This TCR beta chain was obtained from a study of blood T cells in healthy people across ages. Points from the study as a whole: Significant beta diversity loss was already apparent by age approximately 37, declining roughly linearly.

Each donor supplied approximately 10 milliliters of peripheral blood. PBMCs, at least 6 million per sample, were isolated. Concerning this clonotype: Antigen: not known.

Per the germline V gene, CDR1 is KGHDR and CDR2 is SFDVKD. The CDR3 consists of 16 residues. Then a second PCR, running roughly 7 to 11 cycles, was carried out with a sample-barcoded 5' primer and a J-beta primer mix. Using its own MiXCR run on the 5' RACE reads, TCRdb lists one record per CDR3 protein. The sample shows almost 1 million distinct CDR3 sequences, roughly 50% of them seen only once. Sample: blood. The chain carries TRBV24-1 and TRBJ2-4, with 10 bases fitting TRBD1. The DNA end favors TRBJ2-7, so the J call may be wrong. The receptor was isolated from a woman aged 55-75 years in good health. CDR3 amino acids: CATSDSTGTGAYEQYF. As DNA, the CDR3 is TGTGCCACCAGTGACTCCACCGGGACAGGGGCTTACGAGCAGTACTTC.